This T cell receptor (beta chain) stems from a study of T cell responses to AZD1222 COVID-19 vaccine. General observations from the study: Researchers report vaccine-associated CD4 TCRs spanning spike, with dominance at 160-218 and 743-854. The donor cohort was predominantly white British with a female majority, and clonal diversity may have been underestimated. Per reports, nearly half of all spike-specific TCRs target regions that are unmutated in variants.

This clone has a single count. Its antigen is currently unknown. Here immunoSEQ multiplex PCR was the method, and the copy in TCRdb shows in-frame clones only, minus some. Among roughly 150,000 clones listed, 80% to 95% were seen once. V lost 9 bases and J 2 bases, leaving 11 bases between the germline ends. The CDR3 loop spans 12 amino acids. Germline V gives CDR1 LNHDA, CDR2 SQIVND (reference sequence). This TCR was recovered from an adult in good health. The source material was peripheral blood, sampled on day 0 of AZD1222 vaccination. The V call is TRBV19, the J call TRBJ2-7; D may be TRBD1 or TRBD2 (5 bases each). The CDR3 coding sequence is TGTGCCAGCTCCGGGGCGGCCTACGAGCAGTACTTC. Its translation: CASSGAAYEQYF.